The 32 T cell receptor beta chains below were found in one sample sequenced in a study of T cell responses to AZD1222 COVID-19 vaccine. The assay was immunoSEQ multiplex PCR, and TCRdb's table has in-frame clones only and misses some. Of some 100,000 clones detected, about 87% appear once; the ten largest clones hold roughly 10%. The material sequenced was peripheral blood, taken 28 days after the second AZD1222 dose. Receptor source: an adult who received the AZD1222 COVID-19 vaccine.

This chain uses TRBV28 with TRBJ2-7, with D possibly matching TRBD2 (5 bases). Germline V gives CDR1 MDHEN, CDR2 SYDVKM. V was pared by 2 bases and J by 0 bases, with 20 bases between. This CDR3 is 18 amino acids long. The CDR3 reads CASSLPTPTKAYSYEQYF. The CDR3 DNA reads TGTGCCAGCAGTTTACCTACTCCGACTAAGGCGTACTCCTACGAGCAGTACTTC.

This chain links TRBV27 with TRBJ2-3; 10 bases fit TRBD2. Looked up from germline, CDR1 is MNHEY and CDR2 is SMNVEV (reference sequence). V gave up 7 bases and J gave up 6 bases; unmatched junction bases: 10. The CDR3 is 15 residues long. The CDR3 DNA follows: TGTGCCAGCAAATTTCCGGGACTAGCGTACGATACGCAGTATTTT. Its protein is CASKFPGLAYDTQYF.

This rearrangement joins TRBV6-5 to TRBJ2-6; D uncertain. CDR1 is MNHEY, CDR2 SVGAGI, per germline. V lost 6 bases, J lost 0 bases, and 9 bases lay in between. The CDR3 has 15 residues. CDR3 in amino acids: CASSRHDSGANVLTF. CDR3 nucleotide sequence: TGTGCCAGCAGCCGACATGACTCTGGGGCCAACGTCCTGACTTTC.

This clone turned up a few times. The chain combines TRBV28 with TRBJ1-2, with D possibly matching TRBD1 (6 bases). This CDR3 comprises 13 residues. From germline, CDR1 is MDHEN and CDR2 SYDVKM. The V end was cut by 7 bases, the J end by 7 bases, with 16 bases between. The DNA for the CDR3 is TGTGCCAGCACCGCCCGGGGGGCGGGTGGCTACACCTTC. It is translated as CASTARGAGGYTF.

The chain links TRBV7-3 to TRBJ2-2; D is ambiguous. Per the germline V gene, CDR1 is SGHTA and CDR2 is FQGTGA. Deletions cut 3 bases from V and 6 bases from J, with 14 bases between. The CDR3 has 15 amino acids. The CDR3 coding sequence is TGTGCCAGCAGCTTTCGTGAATCGGGTGCCGGGGAGCTGTTTTTT. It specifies CASSFRESGAGELFF.

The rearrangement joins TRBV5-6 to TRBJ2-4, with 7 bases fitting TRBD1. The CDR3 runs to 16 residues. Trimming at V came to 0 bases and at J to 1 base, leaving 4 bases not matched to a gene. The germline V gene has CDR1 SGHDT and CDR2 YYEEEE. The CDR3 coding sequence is TGTGCCAGCAGCTTGGAGGGGGCAGAGGCCAAAAACATTCAGTACTTC. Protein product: CASSLEGAEAKNIQYF.

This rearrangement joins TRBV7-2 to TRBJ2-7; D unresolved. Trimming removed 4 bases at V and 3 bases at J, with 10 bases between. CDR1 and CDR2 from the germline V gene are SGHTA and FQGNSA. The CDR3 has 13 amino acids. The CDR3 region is CASSSRLIYEQYF. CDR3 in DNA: TGTGCCAGCAGCTCGAGGTTGATCTACGAGCAGTACTTC.

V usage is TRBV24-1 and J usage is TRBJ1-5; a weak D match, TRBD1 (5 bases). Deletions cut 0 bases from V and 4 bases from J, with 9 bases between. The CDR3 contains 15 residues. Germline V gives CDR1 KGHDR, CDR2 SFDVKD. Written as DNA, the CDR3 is TGTGCCACCAGTGATTTGGAGGGGCCGAATCAGCCCCAGCATTTT. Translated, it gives CATSDLEGPNQPQHF.

The CDR3 bases are TGTGCCAGCAGCCCCCCCTGGGGGGGGAGGGAGCAGTACTTC. Translated: CASSPPWGGREQYF. This rearrangement joins TRBV7-9 to TRBJ2-7; 7 nucleotides align to TRBD2. V lost 5 bases, J lost 7 bases, and 11 bases stayed unmatched. The CDR3 is 14 residues long. CDR1 and CDR2 from the germline V gene are SEHNR and FQNEAQ (reference sequence).

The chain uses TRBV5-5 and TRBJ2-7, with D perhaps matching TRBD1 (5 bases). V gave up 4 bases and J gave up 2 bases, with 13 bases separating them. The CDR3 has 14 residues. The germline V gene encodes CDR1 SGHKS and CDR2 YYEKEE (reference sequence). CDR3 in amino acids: CASSPWTSTYEQYF. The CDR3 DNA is TGTGCCAGCAGCCCCTGGACATCAACCTACGAGCAGTACTTC. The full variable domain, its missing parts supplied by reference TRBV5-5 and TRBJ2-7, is DAGVTQSPTHLIKTRGQQVTLRCSPISGHKSVSWYQQVLGQGPQFIFQYYEKEERGRGNFPDRFSARQFPNYSSELNVNALLLGDSALYLCASSPWTSTYEQYFGPGTRLTVT.

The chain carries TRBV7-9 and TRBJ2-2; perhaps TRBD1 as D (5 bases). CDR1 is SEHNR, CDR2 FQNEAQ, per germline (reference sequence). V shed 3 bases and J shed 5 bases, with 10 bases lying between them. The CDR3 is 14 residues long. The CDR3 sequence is CASSLAGKTGELFF. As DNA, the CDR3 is TGTGCCAGCAGCTTGGCAGGGAAGACCGGGGAGCTGTTTTTT.

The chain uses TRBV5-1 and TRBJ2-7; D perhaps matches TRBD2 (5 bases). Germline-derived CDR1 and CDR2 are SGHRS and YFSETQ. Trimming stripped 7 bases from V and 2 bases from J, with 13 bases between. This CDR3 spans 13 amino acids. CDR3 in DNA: TGCGCCAGCCGGCGGGCCTCCGCCTACGAGCAGTACTTC. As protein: CASRRASAYEQYF.

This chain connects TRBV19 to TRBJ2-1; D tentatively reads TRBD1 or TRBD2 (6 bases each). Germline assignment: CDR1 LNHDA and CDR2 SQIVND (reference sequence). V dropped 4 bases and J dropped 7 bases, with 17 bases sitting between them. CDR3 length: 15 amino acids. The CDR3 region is CASSRGGREGNEQFF. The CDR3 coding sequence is TGTGCCAGTAGTAGAGGGGGGAGAGAGGGTAATGAGCAGTTCTTC.

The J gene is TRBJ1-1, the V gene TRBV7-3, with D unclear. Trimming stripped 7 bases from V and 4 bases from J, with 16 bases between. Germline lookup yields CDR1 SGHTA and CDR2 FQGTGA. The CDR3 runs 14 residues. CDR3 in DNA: TGTGCCAGCAAACCGACTCCGGGAAGCACTGAAGCTTTCTTT. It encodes CASKPTPGSTEAFF.

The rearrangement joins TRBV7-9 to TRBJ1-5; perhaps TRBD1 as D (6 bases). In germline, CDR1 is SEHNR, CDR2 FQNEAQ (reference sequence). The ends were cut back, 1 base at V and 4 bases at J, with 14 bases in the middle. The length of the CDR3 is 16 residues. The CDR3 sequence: CASSLVLGRGNQPQHF. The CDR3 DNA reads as TGTGCCAGCAGCTTAGTCCTAGGCAGGGGAAATCAGCCCCAGCATTTT.

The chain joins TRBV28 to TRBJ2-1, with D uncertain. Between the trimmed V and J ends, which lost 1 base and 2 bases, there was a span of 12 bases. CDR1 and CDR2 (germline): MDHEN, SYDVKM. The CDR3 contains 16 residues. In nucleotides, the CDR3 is TGTGCCAGCAGTTTATTTGCCTCTATTCCCTACAATGAGCAGTTCTTC. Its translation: CASSLFASIPYNEQFF.

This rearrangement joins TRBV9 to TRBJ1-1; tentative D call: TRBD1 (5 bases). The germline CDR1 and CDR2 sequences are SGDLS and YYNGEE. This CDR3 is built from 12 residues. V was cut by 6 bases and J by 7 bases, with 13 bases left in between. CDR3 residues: CASNPGDLEAFF. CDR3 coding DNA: TGTGCCAGCAACCCTGGGGACCTTGAAGCTTTCTTT.

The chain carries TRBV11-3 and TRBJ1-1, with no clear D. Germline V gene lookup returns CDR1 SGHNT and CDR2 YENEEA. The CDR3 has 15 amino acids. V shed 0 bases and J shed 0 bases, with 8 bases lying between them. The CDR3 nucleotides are TGTGCCAGCAGCTTAGATGCGGGTATGAACACTGAAGCTTTCTTT. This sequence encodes CASSLDAGMNTEAFF.

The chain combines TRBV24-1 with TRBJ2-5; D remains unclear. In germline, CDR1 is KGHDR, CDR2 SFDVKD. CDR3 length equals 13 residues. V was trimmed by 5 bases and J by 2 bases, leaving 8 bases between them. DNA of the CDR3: TGTGCCACCAGTGCGGGCAGGCAAGAGACCCAGTACTTC. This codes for CATSAGRQETQYF.

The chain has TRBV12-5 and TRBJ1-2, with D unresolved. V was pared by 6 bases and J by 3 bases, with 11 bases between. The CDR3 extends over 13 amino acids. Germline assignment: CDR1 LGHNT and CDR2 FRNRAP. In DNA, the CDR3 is TGTGCTAGTGGCGTAGAAAGATACTATGGCTACACCTTC. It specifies CASGVERYYGYTF.

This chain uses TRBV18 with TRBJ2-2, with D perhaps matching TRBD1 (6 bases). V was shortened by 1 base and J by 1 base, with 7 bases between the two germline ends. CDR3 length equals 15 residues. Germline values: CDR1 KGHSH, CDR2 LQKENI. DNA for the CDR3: TGTGCCAGCTCACCACGAGGGGGGAACACCGGGGAGCTGTTTTTT. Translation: CASSPRGGNTGELFF.

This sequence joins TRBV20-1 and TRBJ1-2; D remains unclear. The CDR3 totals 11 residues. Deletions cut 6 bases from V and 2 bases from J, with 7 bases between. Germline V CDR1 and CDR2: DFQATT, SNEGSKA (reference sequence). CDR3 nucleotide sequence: TGCAGTGCCCCCAGAAACTATGGCTACACCTTC. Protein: CSAPRNYGYTF.

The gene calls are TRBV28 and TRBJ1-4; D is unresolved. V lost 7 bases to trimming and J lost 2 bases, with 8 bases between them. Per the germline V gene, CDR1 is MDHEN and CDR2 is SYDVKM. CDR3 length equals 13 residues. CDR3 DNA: TGTGCCAGCACCTCGGGTACTAATGAAAAACTGTTTTTT. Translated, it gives CASTSGTNEKLFF.

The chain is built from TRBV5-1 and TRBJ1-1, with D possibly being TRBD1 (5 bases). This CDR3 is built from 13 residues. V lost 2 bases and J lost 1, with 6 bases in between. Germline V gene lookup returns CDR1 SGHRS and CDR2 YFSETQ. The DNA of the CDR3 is TGCGCCAGCAGCTTAACAGGGAACACTGAAGCTTTCTTT. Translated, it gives CASSLTGNTEAFF.

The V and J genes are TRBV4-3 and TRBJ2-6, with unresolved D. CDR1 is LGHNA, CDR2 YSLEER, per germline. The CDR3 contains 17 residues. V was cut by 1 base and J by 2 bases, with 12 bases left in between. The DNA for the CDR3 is TGCGCCAGCAGCCAAGCCCCAGTCCAGGCTGGGGCCAACGTCCTGACTTTC. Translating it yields CASSQAPVQAGANVLTF.

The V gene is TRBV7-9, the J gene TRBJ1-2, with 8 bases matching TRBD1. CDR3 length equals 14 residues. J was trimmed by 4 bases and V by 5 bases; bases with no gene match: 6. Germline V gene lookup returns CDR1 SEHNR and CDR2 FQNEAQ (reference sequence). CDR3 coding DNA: TGTGCCAGCAGCAACAGGGGGGAGTTCTATGGCTACACCTTC. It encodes CASSNRGEFYGYTF.

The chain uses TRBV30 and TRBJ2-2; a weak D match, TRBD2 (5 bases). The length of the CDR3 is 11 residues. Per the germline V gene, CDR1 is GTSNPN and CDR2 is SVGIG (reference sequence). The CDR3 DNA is TGTGCTTCGGGGTACACCGGGGAGCTGTTTTTT. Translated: CASGYTGELFF.

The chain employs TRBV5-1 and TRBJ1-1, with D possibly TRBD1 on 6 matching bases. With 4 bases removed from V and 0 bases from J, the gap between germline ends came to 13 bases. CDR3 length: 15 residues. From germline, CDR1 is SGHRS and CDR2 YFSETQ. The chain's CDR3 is CASSPRTEMNTEAFF. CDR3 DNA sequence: TGCGCCAGCAGCCCTAGGACAGAGATGAACACTGAAGCTTTCTTT.

In DNA form, the CDR3 reads TGTGCCACCCGGGGAGGCATGAACACTGAAGCTTTCTTT. This codes for CATRGGMNTEAFF. The rearrangement joins TRBV6-5 to TRBJ1-1, with D unclear. V was trimmed by 10 bases and J by 0 bases, leaving 12 bases between them. This CDR3 contains 13 residues. CDR1 and CDR2 from the germline V gene are MNHEY and SVGAGI.

CDR3 bases: TGTGCCAGCAGTCCCCTCGACAGGGCGGACACTGAAGCTTTCTTT. Translated, it gives CASSPLDRADTEAFF. The chain links TRBV28 to TRBJ1-1; 7 positions match TRBD1. The CDR3 spans 15 residues. The V gene's germline CDR1 is MDHEN and CDR2 SYDVKM. The J segment lost 3 bases and the V segment lost 5 bases, leaving 9 bases of the junction unmatched.

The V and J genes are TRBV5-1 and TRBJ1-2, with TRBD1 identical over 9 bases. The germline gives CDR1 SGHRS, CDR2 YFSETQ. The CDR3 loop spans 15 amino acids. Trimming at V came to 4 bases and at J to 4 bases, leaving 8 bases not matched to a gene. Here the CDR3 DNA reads TGCGCCAGCAGCCCCGGGACAGGGCCCTTCTATGGCTACACCTTC. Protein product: CASSPGTGPFYGYTF.

Here the CDR3 DNA reads TGTGCCAGTAGTAGTGCGGGGAACAATCAGCCCCAGCATTTT. Protein product: CASSSAGNNQPQHF. This rearrangement joins TRBV19 to TRBJ1-5; D is unresolved. Germline V gene data show CDR1 as LNHDA and CDR2 as SQIVND (reference sequence). The CDR3 runs to 14 residues. With 4 bases removed from V and 3 bases from J, the gap between germline ends came to 10 bases.